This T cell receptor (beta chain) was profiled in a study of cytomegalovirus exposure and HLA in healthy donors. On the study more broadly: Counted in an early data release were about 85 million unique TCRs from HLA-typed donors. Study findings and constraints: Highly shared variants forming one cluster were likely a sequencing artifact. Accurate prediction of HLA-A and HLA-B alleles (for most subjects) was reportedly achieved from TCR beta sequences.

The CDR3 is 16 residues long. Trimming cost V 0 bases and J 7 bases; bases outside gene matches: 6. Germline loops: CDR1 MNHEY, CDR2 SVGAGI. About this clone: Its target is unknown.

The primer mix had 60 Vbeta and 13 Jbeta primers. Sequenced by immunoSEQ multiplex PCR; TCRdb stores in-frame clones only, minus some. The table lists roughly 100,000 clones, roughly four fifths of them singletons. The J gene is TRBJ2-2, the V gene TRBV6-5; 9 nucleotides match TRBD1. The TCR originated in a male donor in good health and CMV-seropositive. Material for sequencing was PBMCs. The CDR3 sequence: CASSYSTRTGVGELFF. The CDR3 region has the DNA TGTGCCAGCAGTTACTCAACTCGGACAGGGGTCGGGGAGCTGTTTTTT.